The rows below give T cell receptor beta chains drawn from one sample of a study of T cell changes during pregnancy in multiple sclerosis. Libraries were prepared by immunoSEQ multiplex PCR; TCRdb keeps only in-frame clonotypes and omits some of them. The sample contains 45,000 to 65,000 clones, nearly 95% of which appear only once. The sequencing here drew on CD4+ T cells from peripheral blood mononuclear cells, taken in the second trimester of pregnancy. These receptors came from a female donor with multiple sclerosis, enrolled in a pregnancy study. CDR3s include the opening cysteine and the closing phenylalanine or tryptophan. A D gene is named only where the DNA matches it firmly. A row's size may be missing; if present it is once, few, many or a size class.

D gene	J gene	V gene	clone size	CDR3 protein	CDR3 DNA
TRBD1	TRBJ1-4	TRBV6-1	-	CASSRQGQGKLFF	TGTGCCAGCAGCCGACAGGGGCAGGGAAAACTGTTTTTT
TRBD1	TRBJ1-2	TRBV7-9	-	CASSKTGAGYGYTF	TGTGCCAGCAGCAAAACAGGGGCGGGTTATGGCTACACCTTC
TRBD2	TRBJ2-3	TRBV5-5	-	CASSLEGLAADTQYF	TGTGCCAGCAGCTTGGAGGGACTAGCCGCAGATACGCAGTATTTT
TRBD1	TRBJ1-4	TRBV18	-	CASSLNSGTVNEKLFF	TGTGCCAGCTCACTCAACTCGGGGACAGTTAATGAAAAACTGTTTTTT
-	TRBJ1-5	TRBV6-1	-	CASSLTEYSNQPQHF	TGTGCCAGCAGTCTCACCGAGTATAGCAATCAGCCCCAGCATTTT
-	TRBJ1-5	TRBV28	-	CASMAQGSPWPQHF	TGTGCCAGCATGGCTCAAGGGAGTCCTTGGCCCCAGCATTTT
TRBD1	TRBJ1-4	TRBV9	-	CASSATGATNEKLFF	TGTGCCAGCAGCGCCACAGGGGCAACTAATGAAAAACTGTTTTTT
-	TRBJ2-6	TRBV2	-	CASTPVGANVLTF	TGTGCCAGCACCCCCGTAGGGGCCAACGTCCTGACTTTC
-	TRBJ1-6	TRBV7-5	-	CARSLDTNNSPLHF	TGTGCCAGAAGCTTAGACACCAATAATTCACCCCTCCACTTT
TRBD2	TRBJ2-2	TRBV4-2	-	CASSKRELAGAANTGELFF	TGTGCCAGCAGCAAAAGGGAACTAGCGGGGGCCGCGAACACCGGGGAGCTGTTTTTT
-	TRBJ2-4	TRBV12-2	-	CASRSQTSGGKNIQYF	TGTGCAAGTCGCTCCCAGACTAGCGGGGGCAAAAACATTCAGTACTTC
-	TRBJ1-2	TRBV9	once	CASSVQGNDGYTF	TGTGCCAGCAGCGTTCAGGGAAATGATGGCTACACCTTC
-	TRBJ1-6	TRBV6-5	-	CASKAGTSSPLHF	TGTGCCAGCAAGGCGGGTACTAGTTCACCCCTCCACTTT
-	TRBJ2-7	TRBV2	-	CASSDSMARTYEQYF	TGTGCCAGCAGTGATTCGATGGCACGAACCTACGAGCAGTACTTC
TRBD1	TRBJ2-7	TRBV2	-	CASRDRGRTLPSEQYF	TGTGCCAGCCGGGACAGGGGGCGAACCCTTCCTAGCGAGCAGTACTTC
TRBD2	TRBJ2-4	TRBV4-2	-	CASSQKAGNIQYF	TGTGCCAGCAGCCAAAAAGCGGGGAACATTCAGTACTTC
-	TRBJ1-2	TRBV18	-	CASSPQNPSNYGYTF	TGTGCCAGCTCACCCCAGAATCCTTCTAACTATGGCTACACCTTC
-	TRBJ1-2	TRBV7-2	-	CASSSYQGYGYTF	TGTGCCAGCAGCTCGTACCAGGGCTATGGCTACACCTTC
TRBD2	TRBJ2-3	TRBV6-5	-	CASSLSGGSDTQYF	TGTGCCAGCTCCTTAAGCGGGGGGTCAGATACGCAGTATTTT
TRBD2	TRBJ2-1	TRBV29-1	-	CSVVPHGTRDNEQFF	TGCAGCGTTGTCCCTCATGGGACTAGAGACAATGAGCAGTTCTTC
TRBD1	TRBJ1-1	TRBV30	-	CAWSVRAGGSTEAFF	TGTGCCTGGAGTGTACGTGCAGGGGGCAGCACTGAAGCTTTCTTT
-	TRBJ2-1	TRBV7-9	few	CASSPPLQGQLYNEQFF	TGTGCCAGCAGCCCGCCGCTCCAAGGACAGCTATACAATGAGCAGTTCTTC
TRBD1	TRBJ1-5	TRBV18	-	CASSPQDRAQPQHF	TGTGCCAGCTCACCTCAGGACAGGGCTCAGCCCCAGCATTTT
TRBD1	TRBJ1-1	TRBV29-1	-	CSVRTGGITEAFF	TGCAGCGTACGGACAGGGGGCATCACTGAAGCTTTCTTT
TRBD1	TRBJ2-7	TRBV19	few	CASGTASSYEQYF	TGTGCCAGTGGGACAGCGAGCTCCTACGAGCAGTACTTC
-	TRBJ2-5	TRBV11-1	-	CASSLETATQETQYF	TGTGCCAGCAGCTTAGAGACAGCAACCCAAGAGACCCAGTACTTC
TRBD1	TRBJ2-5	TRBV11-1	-	CASSKGQGETQYF	TGTGCCAGCAGCAAGGGACAGGGAGAGACCCAGTACTTC
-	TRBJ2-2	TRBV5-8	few	CASSFWRKGTNTGELFF	TGTGCCAGCAGCTTTTGGCGGAAGGGGACGAACACCGGGGAGCTGTTTTTT
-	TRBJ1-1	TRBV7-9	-	CASSPLGSGFPEAFF	TGTGCCAGCAGCCCCTTGGGCAGCGGGTTCCCTGAAGCTTTCTTT
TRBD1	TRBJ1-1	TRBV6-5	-	CASSTGQGFGVFF	TGTGCCAGCAGTACAGGACAGGGTTTTGGAGTTTTCTTT
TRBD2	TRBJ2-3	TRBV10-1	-	CASSDGLAGYADTQYF	TGCGCCAGCAGTGATGGGCTAGCGGGGTATGCAGATACGCAGTATTTT
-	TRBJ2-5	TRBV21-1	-	CARDSGQGESQETQYF	TGTGCCCGAGACTCAGGACAGGGGGAATCCCAAGAGACCCAGTACTTC
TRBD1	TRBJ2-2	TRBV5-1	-	CASSLDGQANTGELFF	TGCGCCAGCAGCTTGGATGGACAGGCCAACACCGGGGAGCTGTTTTTT
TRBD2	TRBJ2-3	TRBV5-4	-	CASSWAGLARGTDTQYF	TGTGCCAGCAGCTGGGCCGGACTAGCGAGGGGAACAGATACGCAGTATTTT
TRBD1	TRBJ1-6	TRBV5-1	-	CASSLARQGNSPLHF	TGCGCCAGCAGCTTGGCGAGACAGGGCAATTCACCCCTCCACTTT
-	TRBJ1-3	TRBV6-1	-	CASQGNTIYF	TGTGCCAGCCAGGGAAACACCATATATTTT
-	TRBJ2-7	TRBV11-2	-	CASTPGWSSRSYEQYF	TGTGCCAGCACCCCGGGGTGGTCTAGCCGGTCCTACGAGCAGTACTTC
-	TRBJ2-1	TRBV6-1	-	CASSGSGGWDNEQFF	TGTGCCAGCAGCGGTAGCGGAGGGTGGGACAATGAGCAGTTCTTC
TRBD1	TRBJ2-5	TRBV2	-	CASSGQGPQETQYF	TGTGCCAGCAGTGGACAGGGGCCGCAAGAGACCCAGTACTTC
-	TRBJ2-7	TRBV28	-	CASSLVRQVLSYEQYF	TGTGCCAGCAGCCTCGTAAGACAGGTCCTATCCTACGAGCAGTACTTC
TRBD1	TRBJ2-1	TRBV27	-	CASRISGGNEQFF	TGTGCCAGCAGGATTTCAGGGGGTAATGAGCAGTTCTTC
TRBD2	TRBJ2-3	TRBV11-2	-	CASSSLAGGSTDTQYF	TGTGCCAGCAGCTCCCTAGCGGGGGGTTCCACAGATACGCAGTATTTT
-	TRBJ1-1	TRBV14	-	CASRSWEGSTEAFF	TGTGCCAGCAGGTCTTGGGAGGGGAGCACTGAAGCTTTCTTT
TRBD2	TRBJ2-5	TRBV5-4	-	CASSLEVSGVETQYF	TGTGCCAGCAGCTTGGAGGTTAGCGGGGTGGAGACCCAGTACTTC
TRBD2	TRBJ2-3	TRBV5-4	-	CASSVRTSIADTQYF	TGTGCCAGCAGCGTAAGGACTAGTATTGCCGATACGCAGTATTTT